The 11 T cell receptor beta chains reported below all come from one sample, sequenced in a study of OX40 agonist ivuxolimab in advanced cancers. Clones were sequenced by immunoSEQ multiplex PCR, and TCRdb holds only the in-frame ones, with some missing. The sample has about 70,000 clones, more than 75% seen once. The sequencing used CD4+ or CD8+ T cells sorted from blood, collected in a trial of the OX40 agonist ivuxolimab. The receptors derive from an adult with an advanced solid tumor such as melanoma, head and neck, liver or kidney cancer.

The V call is TRBV18, the J call TRBJ2-7; D uncertain. Looked up from germline, CDR1 is KGHSH and CDR2 is LQKENI. The CDR3 spans 13 residues. Trimming took 3 bases from V and 5 from J, leaving 11 bases between them. The CDR3 nucleotides are TGTGCCAGCTCACCCCGCCCAGACCACGAGCAGTACTTC. Translation: CASSPRPDHEQYF.

V is TRBV5-8 and J is TRBJ1-1; D gene uncertain. Germline V gene sequence: CDR1 SGHTS, CDR2 YDEGEE. The CDR3 loop spans 14 amino acids. Trimming stripped 0 bases from V and 0 bases from J, with 6 bases between. This CDR3 is CASSLDLLNTEAFF. As DNA, the CDR3 is TGTGCCAGCAGCTTGGACCTTCTGAACACTGAAGCTTTCTTT.

This clone has only a few counts. The gene calls are TRBV27 and TRBJ2-3; 10 bases are shared with TRBD2. Germline V gives CDR1 MNHEY, CDR2 SMNVEV (reference sequence). V lost 2 bases to trimming and J lost 9 bases; unmatched junction nucleotides: 2. There are 13 residues in the CDR3. The CDR3 protein is CASSLLAGVTQYF. The CDR3 nucleotides read TGTGCCAGCAGTTTACTAGCGGGAGTCACGCAGTATTTT.

The V and J genes are TRBV19 and TRBJ1-4; no reliable D call. CDR3 length equals 13 residues. CDR1 and CDR2 (germline): LNHDA, SQIVND (reference sequence). The V end was cut by 4 bases, the J end by 6 bases, with 9 bases between. The CDR3 region is CASSNRQDEKLFF. The CDR3 DNA reads as TGTGCCAGTAGTAACCGGCAGGATGAAAAACTGTTTTTT. Combining the CDR3 with reference TRBV19 and TRBJ1-4 gives the whole variable domain DGGITQSPKYLFRKEGQNVTLSCEQNLNHDAMYWYRQDPGQGLRLIYYSQIVNDFQKGDIAEGYSVSREKKESFPLTVTSAQKNPTAFYLCASSNRQDEKLFFGSGTQLSVL.

This clone was seen a few times. This chain joins TRBV11-2 and TRBJ2-1; 7 bases agree with TRBD2. The junction had 11 bases not matched to a gene; V was cut back by 6 bases and J by 3 bases. Germline CDR1 reads SGHAT; CDR2 reads FQNNGV. The CDR3 contains 16 residues. This CDR3 reads CASRPISGTNYNEQFF. Written as DNA, the CDR3 is TGTGCCAGCAGACCTATAAGCGGGACGAACTACAATGAGCAGTTCTTC.

The CDR3 region has the DNA TGTGCCATCAGTGAGTTTCCCCCGGGACTAGCCTCCGAGCAGTACTTC. Amino acid sequence: CAISEFPPGLASEQYF. The chain joins TRBV10-3 to TRBJ2-7; TRBD2 matches 9 bases. CDR1 and CDR2 from the germline V gene are ENHRY and SYGVKD. The CDR3 is 16 residues long. The trim removed 1 base at V and 6 bases at J, leaving 10 bases unmatched.

The V gene is TRBV5-6, the J gene TRBJ2-1, with 7 bases fitting TRBD2. Per germline, CDR1 SGHDT and CDR2 YYEEEE. This CDR3 is 17 amino acids long. J gave up 0 bases and V 0 bases, and 6 bases lay outside the gene matches. The CDR3 region is CASSLDLGGFSYNEQFF. In DNA, the CDR3 is TGTGCCAGCAGCTTGGATTTGGGAGGGTTCTCCTACAATGAGCAGTTCTTC.

The chain employs TRBV4-1 and TRBJ2-1; no definite D call. The V gene's germline CDR1 is MGHRA and CDR2 YSYEKL. V was pared by 1 base and J by 0 bases, with 13 bases between. This CDR3 is 17 amino acids long. DNA of the CDR3: TGCGCCAGCAGCCAAGCCGACATGGGCTTCTCCTACAATGAGCAGTTCTTC. Translated, it gives CASSQADMGFSYNEQFF.

This clone turned up a few times. The chain is built from TRBV28 and TRBJ1-1; TRBD1 matches 7 bases. Trimming at V came to 1 base and at J to 0 bases, leaving 5 bases not matched to a gene. The CDR3 covers 16 residues. Germline V gene lookup returns CDR1 MDHEN and CDR2 SYDVKM. Here the CDR3 reads CASSLYRGTVNTEAFF. CDR3 DNA sequence: TGTGCCAGCAGTTTATACAGGGGAACGGTGAACACTGAAGCTTTCTTT.

The V call is TRBV28, the J call TRBJ1-2, with D perhaps TRBD1 (5 bases). The CDR3 covers 13 residues. With 3 bases removed from V and 4 bases from J, the gap between germline ends came to 9 bases. Germline V gives CDR1 MDHEN, CDR2 SYDVKM. The CDR3 nucleotides read TGTGCCAGCAGTTTCGGGGGTAGCTATGGCTACACCTTC. Protein: CASSFGGSYGYTF.

V gene TRBV25-1 combines with J gene TRBJ2-5; D might be TRBD1 (5 bases). Trimming cost V 7 bases and J 3 bases, with 9 bases left between them. The CDR3 has 12 amino acids. CDR1 is MGHDK, CDR2 SYGVNS, per germline. In DNA form, the CDR3 reads TGTGCCAGCATAGGACATGAAGAGACCCAGTACTTC. It yields the protein CASIGHEETQYF.